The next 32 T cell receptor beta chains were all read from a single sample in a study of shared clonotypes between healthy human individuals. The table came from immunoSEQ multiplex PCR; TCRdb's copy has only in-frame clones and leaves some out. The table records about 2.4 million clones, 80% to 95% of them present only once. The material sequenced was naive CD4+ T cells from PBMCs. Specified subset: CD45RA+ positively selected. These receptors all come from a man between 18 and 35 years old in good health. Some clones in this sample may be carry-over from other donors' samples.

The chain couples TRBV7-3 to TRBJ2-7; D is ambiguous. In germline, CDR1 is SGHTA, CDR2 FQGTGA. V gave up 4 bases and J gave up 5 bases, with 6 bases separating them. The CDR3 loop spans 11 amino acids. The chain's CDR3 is CASSSNHEQYF. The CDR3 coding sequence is TGTGCCAGCAGCTCCAACCACGAGCAGTACTTC.

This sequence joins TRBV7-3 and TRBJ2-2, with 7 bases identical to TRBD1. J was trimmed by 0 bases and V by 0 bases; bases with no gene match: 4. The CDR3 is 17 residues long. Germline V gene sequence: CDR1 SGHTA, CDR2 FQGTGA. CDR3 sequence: CASSLTAGTANTGELFF. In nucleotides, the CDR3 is TGTGCCAGCAGCTTAACAGCCGGGACAGCGAACACCGGGGAGCTGTTTTTT.

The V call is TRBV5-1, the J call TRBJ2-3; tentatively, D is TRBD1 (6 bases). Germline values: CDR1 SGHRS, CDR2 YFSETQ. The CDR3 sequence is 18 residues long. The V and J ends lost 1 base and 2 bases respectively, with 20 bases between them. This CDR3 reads CASSLMLSGAYSTDTQYF. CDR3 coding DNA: TGCGCCAGCAGCTTGATGCTTTCAGGGGCTTATTCCACAGATACGCAGTATTTT.

CDR3 amino acids: CASSPRGREGDGELFF. The CDR3 DNA sequence: TGTGCCAGCAGCCCACGTGGAAGGGAGGGCGACGGGGAGCTGTTTTTT. The rearrangement uses TRBV7-9 and TRBJ2-2; 7 nucleotides align to TRBD2. This CDR3 has 16 amino acids. CDR1 and CDR2 (germline): SEHNR, FQNEAQ (reference sequence). Germline trimming cut 5 bases from V and 7 bases from J; bases unmatched to any gene: 13.

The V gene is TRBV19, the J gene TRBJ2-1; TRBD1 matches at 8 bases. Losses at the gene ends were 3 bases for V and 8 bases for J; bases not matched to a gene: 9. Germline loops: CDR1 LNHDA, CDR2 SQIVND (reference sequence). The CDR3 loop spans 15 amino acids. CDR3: CASSIGTGTIDEQFF. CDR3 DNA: TGTGCCAGTAGTATTGGGACAGGTACGATTGATGAGCAGTTCTTC.

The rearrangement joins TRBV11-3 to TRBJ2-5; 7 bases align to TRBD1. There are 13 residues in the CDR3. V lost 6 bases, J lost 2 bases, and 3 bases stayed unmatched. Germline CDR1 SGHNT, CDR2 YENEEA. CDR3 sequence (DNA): TGTGCCAGCAGTACAGGGGATCAAGAGACCCAGTACTTC. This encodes CASSTGDQETQYF.

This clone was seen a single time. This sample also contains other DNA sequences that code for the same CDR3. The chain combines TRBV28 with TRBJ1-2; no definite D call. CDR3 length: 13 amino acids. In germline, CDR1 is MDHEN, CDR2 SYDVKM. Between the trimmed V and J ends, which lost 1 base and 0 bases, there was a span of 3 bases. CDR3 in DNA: TGTGCCAGCAGTTTATTGGCTAACTATGGCTACACCTTC. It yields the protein CASSLLANYGYTF.

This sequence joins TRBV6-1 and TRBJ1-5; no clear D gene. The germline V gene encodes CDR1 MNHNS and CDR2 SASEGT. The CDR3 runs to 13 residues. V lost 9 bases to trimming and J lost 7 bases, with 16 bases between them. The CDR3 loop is CASIEEAGQPQHF. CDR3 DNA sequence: TGTGCCAGTATCGAAGAGGCTGGGCAGCCCCAGCATTTT.

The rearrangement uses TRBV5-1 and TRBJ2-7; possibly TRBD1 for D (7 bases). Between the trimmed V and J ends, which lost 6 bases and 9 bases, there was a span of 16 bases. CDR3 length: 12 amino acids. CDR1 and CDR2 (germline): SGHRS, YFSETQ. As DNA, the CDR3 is TGCGCCAGCACCCTATCGGGGGACAGGCAGTACTTC. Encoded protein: CASTLSGDRQYF.

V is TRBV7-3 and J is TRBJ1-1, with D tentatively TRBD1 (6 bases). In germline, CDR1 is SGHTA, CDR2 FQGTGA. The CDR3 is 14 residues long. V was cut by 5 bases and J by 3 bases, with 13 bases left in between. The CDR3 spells CASSAKGQDTEAFF. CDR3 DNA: TGTGCCAGCAGCGCTAAGGGACAAGACACTGAAGCTTTCTTT.

In DNA form, the CDR3 reads TGTGCCATCAAGATCCCGGGACAGGGGAGGGGTGGCTACACCTTC. Translated, it gives CAIKIPGQGRGGYTF. The chain joins TRBV28 to TRBJ1-2, with 10 positions matching TRBD1. Germline V gene sequence: CDR1 MDHEN, CDR2 SYDVKM. This CDR3 comprises 15 residues. V lost 10 bases and J lost 7; bases outside the gene matches: 15.

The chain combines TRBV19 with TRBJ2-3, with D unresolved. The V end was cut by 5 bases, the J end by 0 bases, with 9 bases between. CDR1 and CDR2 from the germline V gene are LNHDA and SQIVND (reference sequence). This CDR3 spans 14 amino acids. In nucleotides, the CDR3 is TGTGCCAGTAGTCCGCCCCTCAGCACAGATACGCAGTATTTT. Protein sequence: CASSPPLSTDTQYF.

The CDR3 region has the DNA TGCAGCGTTTTAGGTGGCGGGGGACAGGGCCCCTACGAGCAGTACTTC. This gives the protein CSVLGGGGQGPYEQYF. The rearrangement joins TRBV29-1 to TRBJ2-7; 9 bases map to TRBD1. The CDR3 is made up of 16 amino acids. The J segment lost 2 bases and the V segment lost 5 bases, leaving 13 bases of the junction unmatched. Germline-derived CDR1 and CDR2 are SQVTM and ANQGSEA.

CDR3 region: CASSSLAVGPQETQYF. CDR3 in DNA: TGTGCCAGCAGCTCCCTGGCTGTGGGCCCCCAAGAGACCCAGTACTTC. The rearrangement uses TRBV7-9 and TRBJ2-5; the D is unclear. The CDR3 consists of 16 residues. V lost 4 bases, J lost 1 base, and 16 bases lay in between. The germline gives CDR1 SEHNR, CDR2 FQNEAQ (reference sequence).

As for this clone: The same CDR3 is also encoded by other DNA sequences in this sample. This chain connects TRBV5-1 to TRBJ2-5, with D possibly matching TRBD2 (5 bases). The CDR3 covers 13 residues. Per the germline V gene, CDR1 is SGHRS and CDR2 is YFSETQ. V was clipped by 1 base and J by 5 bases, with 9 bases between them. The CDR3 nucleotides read TGCGCCAGCAGCTTGAGTCCGGGGGAGACCCAGTACTTC. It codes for CASSLSPGETQYF.

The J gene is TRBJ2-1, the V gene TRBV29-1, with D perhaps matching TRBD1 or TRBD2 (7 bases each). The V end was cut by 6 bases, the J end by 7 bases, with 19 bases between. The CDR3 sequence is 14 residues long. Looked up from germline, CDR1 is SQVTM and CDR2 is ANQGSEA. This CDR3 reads CSVRAGPGGNEQFF. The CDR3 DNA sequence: TGCAGCGTGCGAGCGGGACCAGGGGGTAATGAGCAGTTCTTC.

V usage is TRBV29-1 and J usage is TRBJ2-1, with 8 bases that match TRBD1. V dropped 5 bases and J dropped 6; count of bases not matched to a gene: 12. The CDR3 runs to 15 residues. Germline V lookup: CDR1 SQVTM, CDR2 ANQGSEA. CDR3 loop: CSVPKGPDRVNEQFF. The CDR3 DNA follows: TGCAGCGTTCCGAAGGGACCGGACAGGGTCAATGAGCAGTTCTTC.

CDR3 amino acids: CASSFRGGQETQYF. The CDR3 DNA reads as TGTGCCAGCAGCTTCCGAGGGGGCCAAGAGACCCAGTACTTC. The V gene is TRBV7-2, the J gene TRBJ2-5; weak D call: TRBD1 (6 bases). The CDR3 loop spans 14 amino acids. Germline V lookup: CDR1 SGHTA, CDR2 FQGNSA. Between the trimmed V and J ends, which lost 3 bases and 1 base, there was a span of 9 bases.

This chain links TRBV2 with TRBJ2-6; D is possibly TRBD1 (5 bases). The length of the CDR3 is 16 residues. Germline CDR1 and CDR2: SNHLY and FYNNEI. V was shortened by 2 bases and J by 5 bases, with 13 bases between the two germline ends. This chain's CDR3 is CASSEQGGVRANVLTF. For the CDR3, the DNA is TGTGCCAGCAGTGAACAGGGTGGTGTGAGGGCCAACGTCCTGACTTTC.

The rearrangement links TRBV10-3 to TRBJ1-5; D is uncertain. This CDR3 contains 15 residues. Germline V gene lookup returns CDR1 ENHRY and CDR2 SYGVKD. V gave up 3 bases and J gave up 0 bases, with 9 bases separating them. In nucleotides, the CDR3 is TGTGCCATCAGTGACAGCAAGCATAGCAATCAGCCCCAGCATTTT. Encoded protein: CAISDSKHSNQPQHF.

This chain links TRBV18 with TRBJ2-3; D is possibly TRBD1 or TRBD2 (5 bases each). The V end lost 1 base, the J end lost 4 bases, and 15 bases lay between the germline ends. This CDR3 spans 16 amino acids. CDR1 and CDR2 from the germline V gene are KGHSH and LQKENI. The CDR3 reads CASSPLISGTPDTQYF. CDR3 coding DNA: TGTGCCAGCTCACCACTCATCTCAGGGACCCCAGATACGCAGTATTTT.

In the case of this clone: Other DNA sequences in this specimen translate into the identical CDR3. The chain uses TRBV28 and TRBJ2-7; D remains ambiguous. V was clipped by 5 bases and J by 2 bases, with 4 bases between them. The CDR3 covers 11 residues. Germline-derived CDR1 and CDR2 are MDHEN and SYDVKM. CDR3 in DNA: TGTGCCAGCAGTCAGACCTACGAGCAGTACTTC. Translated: CASSQTYEQYF.

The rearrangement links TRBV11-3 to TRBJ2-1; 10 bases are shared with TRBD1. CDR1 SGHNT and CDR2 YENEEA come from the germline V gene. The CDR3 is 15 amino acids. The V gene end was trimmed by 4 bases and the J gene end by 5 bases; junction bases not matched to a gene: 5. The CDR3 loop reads CASSSGQGTDNEQFF. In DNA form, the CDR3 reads TGTGCCAGCAGCTCGGGACAGGGGACCGACAATGAGCAGTTCTTC. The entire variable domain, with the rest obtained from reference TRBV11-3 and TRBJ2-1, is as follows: EAGVVQSPRYKIIEKKQPVAFWCNPISGHNTLYWYLQNLGQGPELLIRYENEEAVDDSQLPKDRFSAERLKGVDSTLKIQPAELGDSAVYLCASSSGQGTDNEQFFGPGTRLTVL.

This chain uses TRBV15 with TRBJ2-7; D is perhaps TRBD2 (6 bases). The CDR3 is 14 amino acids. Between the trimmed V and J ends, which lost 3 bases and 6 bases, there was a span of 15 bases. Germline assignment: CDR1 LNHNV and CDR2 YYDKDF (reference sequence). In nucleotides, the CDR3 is TGTGCCACCAGCAGGGGAGGACCTGACACCGAGCAGTACTTC. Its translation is CATSRGGPDTEQYF.

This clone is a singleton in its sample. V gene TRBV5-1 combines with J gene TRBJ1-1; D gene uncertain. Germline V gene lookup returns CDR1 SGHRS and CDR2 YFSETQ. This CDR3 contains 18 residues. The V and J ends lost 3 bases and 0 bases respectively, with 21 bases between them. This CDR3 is CASSSRPQAAVMNTEAFF. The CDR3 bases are TGCGCCAGCAGCTCCCGTCCACAAGCGGCGGTCATGAACACTGAAGCTTTCTTT. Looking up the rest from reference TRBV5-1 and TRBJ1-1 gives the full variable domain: KAGVTQTPRYLIKTRGQQVTLSCSPISGHRSVSWYQQTPGQGLQFLFEYFSETQRNKGNFPGRFSGRQFSNSRSEMNVSTLELGDSALYLCASSSRPQAAVMNTEAFFGQGTRLTVV.

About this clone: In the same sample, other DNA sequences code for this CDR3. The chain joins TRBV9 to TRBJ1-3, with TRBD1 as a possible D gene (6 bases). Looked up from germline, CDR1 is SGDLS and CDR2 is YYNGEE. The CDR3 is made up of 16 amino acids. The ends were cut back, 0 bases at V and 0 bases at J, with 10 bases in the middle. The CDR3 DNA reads TGTGCCAGCAGCGTAGGGGGACAAAGCTCTGGAAACACCATATATTTT. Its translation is CASSVGGQSSGNTIYF.

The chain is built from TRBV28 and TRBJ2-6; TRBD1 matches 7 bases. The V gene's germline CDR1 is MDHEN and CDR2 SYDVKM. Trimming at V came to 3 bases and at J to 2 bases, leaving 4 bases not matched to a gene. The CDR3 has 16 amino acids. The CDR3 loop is CASSFGRGTGANVLTF. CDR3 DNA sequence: TGTGCCAGCAGTTTCGGCAGGGGGACTGGGGCCAACGTCCTGACTTTC.

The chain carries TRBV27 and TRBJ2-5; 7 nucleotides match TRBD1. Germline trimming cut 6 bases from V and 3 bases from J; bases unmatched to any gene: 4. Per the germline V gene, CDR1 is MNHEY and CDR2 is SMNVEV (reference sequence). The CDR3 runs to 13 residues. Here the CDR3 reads CASRRGQEETQYF. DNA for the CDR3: TGTGCCAGCAGGAGGGGGCAGGAAGAGACCCAGTACTTC.

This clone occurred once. DNA for the CDR3: TGTGCCATCAGTGACCCGACAGGGCCCCCCACAGATACGCAGTATTTT. Translation gives CAISDPTGPPTDTQYF. V is TRBV10-3 and J is TRBJ2-3; 7 bases fit TRBD1. The V segment lost 3 bases and the J segment 2 bases; nucleotides outside the gene matches: 8. The CDR3 is 16 residues long. Germline CDR1 and CDR2: ENHRY and SYGVKD.

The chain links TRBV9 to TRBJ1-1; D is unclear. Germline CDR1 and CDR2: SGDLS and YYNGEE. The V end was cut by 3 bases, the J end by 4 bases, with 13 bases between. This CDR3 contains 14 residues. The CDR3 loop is CASSGPQPTTEAFF. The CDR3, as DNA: TGTGCCAGCAGCGGCCCCCAACCGACCACTGAAGCTTTCTTT.

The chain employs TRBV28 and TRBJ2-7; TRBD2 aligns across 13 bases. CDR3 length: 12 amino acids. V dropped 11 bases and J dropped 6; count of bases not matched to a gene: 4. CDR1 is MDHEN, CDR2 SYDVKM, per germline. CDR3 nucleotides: TGTGCCGGGGGACTAGCGGGAACCGAGCAGTACTTC. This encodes CAGGLAGTEQYF. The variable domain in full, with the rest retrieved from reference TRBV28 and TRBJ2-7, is DVKVTQSSRYLVKRTGEKVFLECVQDMDHENMFWYRQDPGLGLRLIYFSYDVKMKEKGDIPEGYSVSREKKERFSLILESASTNQTSMYLCAGGLAGTEQYFGPGTRLTVT.

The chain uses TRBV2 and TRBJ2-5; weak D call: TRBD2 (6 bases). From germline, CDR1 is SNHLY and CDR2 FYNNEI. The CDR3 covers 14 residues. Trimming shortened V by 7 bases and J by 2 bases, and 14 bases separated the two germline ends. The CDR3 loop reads CASMSLSGQETQYF. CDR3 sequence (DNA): TGTGCCAGCATGTCGTTAAGCGGGCAAGAGACCCAGTACTTC.